This T cell receptor beta chain was retrieved from a study of blood T cell repertoires in COVID-19. The CDR3 extends over 13 amino acids. Germline CDR1 reads LNHNV; CDR2 reads YYDKDF (reference sequence). The germline V and J ends were trimmed by 9 bases and 4 bases, with 12 bases remaining between them. The table came from immunoSEQ multiplex PCR; TCRdb's copy has only in-frame clones and leaves some out. The sample yields more than 200,000 clones, under 90% seen once. Allocation to cohorts depended on clinical history reported by the participants. The J gene is TRBJ2-2, the V gene TRBV15, with D hard to call. This sequence was found in a woman in her thirties with acute COVID-19. The sample consisted of PBMCs or T cells enriched from blood (not recorded which). The CDR3 DNA is TGTGCCACACGGGTAACGGGCACCGGGGAGCTGTTTTTT. Its translation: CATRVTGTGELFF.